This T cell receptor beta chain was identified during a study of OX40 agonist ivuxolimab in advanced cancers. At the level of the whole study: Ivuxolimab was an agonistic, fully human IgG2 monoclonal antibody directed against OX40 (CD134), a costimulatory receptor. Intravenous ivuxolimab was administered to patients every 2 weeks at six dose levels: 0.01, 0.1, 0.3, 1.5, 3 and 10 mg/kg. Patients were allowed to have had prior anti-PD-1, anti-PD-L1 or anti-CTLA-4 therapy, and around 37% of the dose-escalation patients had previously received checkpoint inhibitors. In the dose-escalation cohort, roughly four fifths of patients were male, and the mean age was approximately 60 years, with a range of about 20 to 79. The point of sequencing TCRbeta in the periphery was to test whether ivuxolimab changed TCR sequence diversity and drove clonal T-cell expansion. The paper reports the monotherapy dose-escalation portion (N of about 52 patients) of the phase I ivuxolimab trial. Of the roughly 51 dose-escalation patients, hepatocellular carcinoma was present in roughly 19, melanoma in approximately 15, renal cell carcinoma in 9 and head and neck cancer in 9. Partial responses were achieved by three dose-escalation patients, of whom one had hepatocellular carcinoma and two had cutaneous melanoma. Results the study describes overall, beyond this receptor: In partial responders in the 0.1-3.0 mg/kg groups, normalized peripheral clonal expansion was found to be among the lowest, especially among CD8+ T cells. The antigen specificity of the clonally expanded peripheral T cells was not determined. At doses of 0.1 to 3.0 mg/kg, clonal expansion of both CD4+ and CD8+ blood T cells was observed from baseline to week 6. After ivuxolimab, expanded clones were on average more numerous among CD8+ T cells than among CD4+ T cells. Low levels of normalized T-cell clonal expansion were also seen in some nonresponding patients.

As concerns this clone: The specificity of this receptor is unknown. No much larger clone exists at a distance of one base, and base qualities are not known.

The trial excluded patients who had a history of autoimmune disease or who were on systemic immunosuppression. Peripheral blood for TCR sequencing was collected from all dose cohorts at baseline, on cycle 4 day 1, and on cycle 7 day 1. Samples came from an open-label, multicenter, first-in-human phase I dose-escalation trial of ivuxolimab. Adults with locally advanced or metastatic head and neck squamous cell, hepatocellular, melanoma or renal cell carcinoma were enrolled in the trial. Before TCR sequencing, CD4+ T cells and CD8+ T cells from peripheral blood were sorted into separate populations. CDR3 length: 17 amino acids, cysteine to phenylalanine. Of the read, only the CDR3 DNA is kept; its 51 bases are in frame from base 1. Trimming accounts for 2 bases at V and 6 bases at J, while the number of junction bases matched to no gene is 6. CDR1 and CDR2 were assigned from the germline V gene (reference sequence) as LNHNV and YYDKDF.

For sequencing of the TCRbeta CDR3 region, genomic DNA was extracted from the sorted cells. TCRbeta CDR3 regions were sequenced using the immunoSEQ Assay. TCRdb limited this immuneACCESS table to in-frame rearrangements with V and J called. A share of clones is missing; checked studies link under half to unresolved V genes, and the rest is unexplained. The sample yields some 60,000 clones; 90% to 95% were counted once. Around 19% of the sample is held by the ten biggest clonotypes. The clonotype comes from an adult with an advanced solid tumor such as melanoma, head and neck, liver or kidney cancer. The sequence joins TRBV15 to TRBJ2-3, with TRBD2 matching 15 junction bases. The source material was CD4+ or CD8+ T cells sorted from blood, sampled in a trial of the OX40 agonist ivuxolimab. CDR3 sequence: CATSRTGLAGGSDTQYF. The nucleotide sequence reads TGTGCCACCAGCAGAACGGGACTAGCGGGAGGAAGTGATACGCAGTATTTT.